The rows below give T cell receptor beta chains drawn from one sample of a study of blood T cell repertoires in COVID-19. Libraries were prepared by immunoSEQ multiplex PCR; TCRdb keeps only in-frame clonotypes and omits some of them. The table records under 250,000 clones, around nine tenths of them present only once. The sequenced material came from peripheral blood. These TCRs come from a woman in her 70s with active or convalescent COVID-19. The CDR3 runs from the conserved cysteine through the conserved F or W. A D gene is named only where the DNA matches it firmly. The size field is filled for only some rows; it gives once, few, many or a size class.

DNA | CDR3 | D | V | size | J
TGTGCCAGTAGTATAACCCGGGGGAGCAATCAGCCCCAGCATTTT | CASSITRGSNQPQHF | NA | TRBV19 | NA | TRBJ1-5
TGTGCCAGCAGCTCCTACGCATCTGAGCAGTTCTTC | CASSSYASEQFF | NA | TRBV11-3 | once | TRBJ2-1
TGTGCCAGCAGCCAGGGGACTCTGAGCGGGAATGAGCAGTTCTTC | CASSQGTLSGNEQFF | NA | TRBV3-1/TRBV3-2 | NA | TRBJ2-1
TGTGCCAGCAGCGCCCAAACTCGATCGGAGCGGTACTTC | CASSAQTRSERYF | NA | TRBV7-2 | NA | TRBJ2-7
TGCAGTGCTAGTCCCAGTACCTATGGCTACACCTTC | CSASPSTYGYTF | NA | TRBV20-1 | NA | TRBJ1-2
TGTGCCAGCAGCTTTCAAGGCGGCCTAGCGGGTGATACGCAGTATTTT | CASSFQGGLAGDTQYF | TRBD2 | TRBV7-2 | NA | TRBJ2-3
TGCGCCAGCAGCCATACTCCGGCTAGCGAGCAGTACTTC | CASSHTPASEQYF | NA | TRBV4-1 | NA | TRBJ2-7
TGTGCCAGCAGCCTCACACCCCAAGAGACCCAGTACTTC | CASSLTPQETQYF | NA | TRBV11-3 | NA | TRBJ2-5
TGTGCCAGCAGTTTGGGATGGGGACAGGGGCCTCCGAACACTGAAGCTTTCTTT | CASSLGWGQGPPNTEAFF | TRBD1 | TRBV27 | NA | TRBJ1-1
TGTGCCAGCAGCCTCGAGGGACAGGGTGGTTCTGGGGCCAACGTCCTGACTTTC | CASSLEGQGGSGANVLTF | TRBD1 | TRBV5-4 | NA | TRBJ2-6
TGTGCCAGTAGTATAAGGGGTATGAACACTGAAGCTTTCTTT | CASSIRGMNTEAFF | NA | TRBV19 | NA | TRBJ1-1
TGCGCCAGCAGAGAGGGCCGCGCGACTCTGAACACTGAAGCTTTCTTT | CASREGRATLNTEAFF | NA | TRBV5-1 | NA | TRBJ1-1
TGTGCCAGCAGCTCATACGGGAGCCGCTCTGGAAACACCATATATTTT | CASSSYGSRSGNTIYF | NA | TRBV3-1/TRBV3-2 | few | TRBJ1-3
TGTGCCAGCAGTTTAATCGCGGGCACTGAAGCTTTCTTT | CASSLIAGTEAFF | NA | TRBV12-3/TRBV12-4 | NA | TRBJ1-1
TGCGCCAGCAGCTTGTGGCTAGCGGGGGGGGCCGGGACAGATACGCAGTATTTT | CASSLWLAGGAGTDTQYF | TRBD2 | TRBV5-1 | NA | TRBJ2-3
TGTGCCAGCAGCGGTAGCGGGGGAGATACGCAGTATTTT | CASSGSGGDTQYF | TRBD2 | TRBV12-3/TRBV12-4 | NA | TRBJ2-3
TGTGCCATCTCCTCGGGACTAGCGGGGGGAGATGAGCAGTTCTTC | CAISSGLAGGDEQFF | TRBD2 | TRBV19 | once | TRBJ2-1
TGTGCCAGCAGGCCGACAGGGGGGCAGCCCCAGCATTTT | CASRPTGGQPQHF | TRBD1 | TRBV6-5 | NA | TRBJ1-5
TGTGCCAGTAGTATAAACAGCTATGGCTACACCTTC | CASSINSYGYTF | NA | TRBV19 | NA | TRBJ1-2
TGCGGCGTGAGGGGGACAGGGGTCGTCTATGGCTACACCTTC | CGVRGTGVVYGYTF | TRBD1 | TRBV29-1 | NA | TRBJ1-2
TGTGCCAGCAGCCCAAATAGCGGGGGGGCGCTGGAGACCCAGTACTTC | CASSPNSGGALETQYF | TRBD2 | TRBV7-3 | NA | TRBJ2-5
TGTGCCAGCAGTGAACTTTCAGCGGGCCTTCGGGAGACCCAGTACTTC | CASSELSAGLRETQYF | NA | TRBV6-1 | few | TRBJ2-5